This T cell receptor (beta chain) was recorded in a study of blood T cell repertoires in COVID-19. About the research overall: The study drew acute and convalescent COVID-19 samples from the United States, Italy and Spain. PBMCs, B-cell-depleted T cells, or T cells were the source of the cDNA or gDNA that made up the material.

V shed 1 base and J 1 base; nucleotides not matched to a gene: 6. Germline CDR1 SGHTA, CDR2 FQGNSA. The CDR3 runs to 16 residues. Authors' methods: Counts of nucleated cells, estimated from reference gene primer amplification, were obtained. Measured with immunoSEQ multiplex PCR; TCRdb has only the in-frame clones, and not every one. Clone size and the V and J calls come from that table; the DNA yielded D and trimming. The sample includes fewer than 250,000 clones, more than 75% of them seen just once. The sequenced material came from peripheral blood. The receptor's source is a human donor in a cohort sampled during active COVID-19. The V gene is TRBV7-2, the J gene TRBJ2-7; 8 bases align to TRBD2. In nucleotides, the CDR3 is TGTGCCAGCAGCTTAGTGTTTAGCGGGATTTCCTACGAGCAGTACTTC. This gives the protein CASSLVFSGISYEQYF.